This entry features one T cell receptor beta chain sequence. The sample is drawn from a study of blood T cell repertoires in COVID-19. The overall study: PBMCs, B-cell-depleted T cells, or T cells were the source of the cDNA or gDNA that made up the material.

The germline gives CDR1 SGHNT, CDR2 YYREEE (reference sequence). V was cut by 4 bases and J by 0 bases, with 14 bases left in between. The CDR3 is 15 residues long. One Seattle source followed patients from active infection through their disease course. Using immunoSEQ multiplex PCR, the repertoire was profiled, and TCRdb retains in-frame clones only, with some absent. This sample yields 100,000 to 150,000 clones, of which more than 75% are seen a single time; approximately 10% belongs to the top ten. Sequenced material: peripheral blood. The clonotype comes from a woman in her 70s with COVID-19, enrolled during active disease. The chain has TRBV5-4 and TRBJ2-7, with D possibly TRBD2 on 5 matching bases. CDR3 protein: CASSEEGSRSYEQYF. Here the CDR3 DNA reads TGTGCCAGCAGCGAAGAGGGTTCCCGCTCCTACGAGCAGTACTTC.